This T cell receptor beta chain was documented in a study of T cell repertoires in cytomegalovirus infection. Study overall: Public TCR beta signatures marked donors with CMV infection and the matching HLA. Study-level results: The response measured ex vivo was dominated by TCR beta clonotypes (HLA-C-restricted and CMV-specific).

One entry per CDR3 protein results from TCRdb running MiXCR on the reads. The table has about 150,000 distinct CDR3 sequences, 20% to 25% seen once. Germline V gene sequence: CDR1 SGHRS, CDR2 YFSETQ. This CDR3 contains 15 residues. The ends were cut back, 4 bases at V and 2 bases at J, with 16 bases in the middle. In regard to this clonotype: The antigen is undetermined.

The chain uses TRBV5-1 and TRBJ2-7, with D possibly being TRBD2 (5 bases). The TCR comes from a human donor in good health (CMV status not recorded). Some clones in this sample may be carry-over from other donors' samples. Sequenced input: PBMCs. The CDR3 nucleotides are TGCGCCAGCAGCCCGGTGGACGGGGTGGCCTACGAGCAGTACTTC. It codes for CASSPVDGVAYEQYF.